What follows are 17 T cell receptor beta chains derived from one specimen sequenced in a study of T cell responses to AZD1222 COVID-19 vaccine. Some clones are missing from TCRdb's copy, which holds only in-frame ones; the method was immunoSEQ multiplex PCR. The sample includes more than 85,000 clones, around 90% of them seen just once. Here the sequenced sample was peripheral blood, taken on day 0 of AZD1222 vaccination. All receptors come from an adult in good health.

The chain uses TRBV7-9 and TRBJ2-6, with unresolved D. Germline-derived CDR1 and CDR2 are SEHNR and FQNEAQ (reference sequence). The CDR3 extends over 17 amino acids. Trimming removed 2 bases from V and 0 bases from J, with 11 bases in between. The CDR3 loop reads CASSLRKTTSGANVLTF. The CDR3 DNA reads TGTGCCAGCAGCTTAAGGAAAACGACCTCTGGGGCCAACGTCCTGACTTTC.

This clone was seen a single time. The chain employs TRBV14 and TRBJ2-7; no clear D gene. The V and J ends lost 1 base and 6 bases respectively, with 4 bases between them. The germline V gene encodes CDR1 SGHDN and CDR2 FVKESK. This CDR3 region has 11 residues. The CDR3 sequence is CASSQVGEQYF. The CDR3 nucleotides are TGTGCCAGCAGCCAAGTTGGCGAGCAGTACTTC.

The V call is TRBV6-1, the J call TRBJ2-5, with no clear D. Germline CDR1 and CDR2: MNHNS and SASEGT. The CDR3 loop spans 16 amino acids. The V and J ends lost 0 bases and 5 bases respectively, with 16 bases between them. The CDR3 protein is CASSEALTFQVETQYF. The CDR3 bases are TGTGCCAGCAGTGAAGCGCTGACTTTCCAAGTGGAGACCCAGTACTTC.

V usage is TRBV12-3 or TRBV12-4 and J usage is TRBJ1-5; TRBD1 is a possible D gene (6 bases). Trimming shortened V by 5 bases and J by 4 bases, and 9 bases separated the two germline ends. The CDR3 is 13 amino acids. CDR3 nucleotide sequence: TGTGCCAGCAGTCGGACAGAGAATCAGCCCCAGCATTTT. Translated: CASSRTENQPQHF.

This clone was counted a few times. Other DNA sequences in this sample translate to the same CDR3. The CDR3 nucleotides are TGTGCCAGCTCACCACCTAGCACAGATACGCAGTATTTT. Protein sequence: CASSPPSTDTQYF. The V call is TRBV18, the J call TRBJ2-3; D uncertain. Trimming removed 0 bases at V and 0 bases at J, with 1 base between. Germline CDR1 and CDR2: KGHSH and LQKENI. The CDR3 is made up of 13 amino acids.

The rearrangement joins TRBV7-2 to TRBJ2-5, with a tentative D call TRBD1 (8 bases). V lost 3 bases to trimming and J lost 7 bases, with 21 bases between them. The CDR3 runs to 16 residues. Germline CDR1 SGHTA, CDR2 FQGNSA. CDR3 residues: CASSLSAGTGGGTQYF. DNA of the CDR3: TGTGCCAGCAGCTTGAGTGCCGGGACAGGCGGGGGGACCCAGTACTTC.

This chain connects TRBV6-5 to TRBJ1-1, with D possibly TRBD1 on 6 matching bases. Germline V gene data show CDR1 as MNHEY and CDR2 as SVGAGI. Trimming pared 4 bases from V and 3 bases from J, leaving 18 bases between. The CDR3 length is 16 residues. This CDR3 reads CASSLQGWIRDTEAFF. CDR3 DNA: TGTGCCAGCAGTTTACAGGGTTGGATAAGGGACACTGAAGCTTTCTTT.

This clone was counted a single time. J is TRBJ1-2 and V is TRBV5-5; unclear D gene. CDR3 length: 12 residues. Germline V gene sequence: CDR1 SGHKS, CDR2 YYEKEE (reference sequence). V was shortened by 0 bases and J by 4 bases, with 4 bases between the two germline ends. The CDR3 loop reads CASSLEVYGYTF. CDR3 nucleotides: TGTGCCAGCAGCTTGGAGGTCTATGGCTACACCTTC. The variable domain in full, completed from reference TRBV5-5 and TRBJ1-2, reads DAGVTQSPTHLIKTRGQQVTLRCSPISGHKSVSWYQQVLGQGPQFIFQYYEKEERGRGNFPDRFSARQFPNYSSELNVNALLLGDSALYLCASSLEVYGYTFGSGTRLTVV.

The rearrangement uses TRBV27 and TRBJ1-5; 8 nucleotides align to TRBD1. Germline values: CDR1 MNHEY, CDR2 SMNVEV (reference sequence). The CDR3 totals 17 residues. Losses at the gene ends were 6 bases for V and 2 bases for J; bases not matched to a gene: 12. The CDR3 nucleotides are TGTGCCAGCAGCCCTTTGTTGGGGACAGGAGGCAATCAGCCCCAGCATTTT. The encoded protein is CASSPLLGTGGNQPQHF.

The chain combines TRBV5-1 with TRBJ2-4, with 10 bases identical to TRBD2. Germline values: CDR1 SGHRS, CDR2 YFSETQ. The CDR3 spans 15 residues. Trimming at V came to 0 bases and at J to 6 bases, leaving 3 bases not matched to a gene. The CDR3 sequence is CASSLGSGRINIQYF. DNA of the CDR3: TGCGCCAGCAGCTTGGGTAGCGGGAGGATAAACATTCAGTACTTC.

V is TRBV5-6 and J is TRBJ2-6; D tentatively reads TRBD1 or TRBD2 (6 bases each). This CDR3 has 18 amino acids. Trimming removed 3 bases from V and 4 bases from J, with 20 bases in between. The germline CDR1 and CDR2 sequences are SGHDT and YYEEEE. The CDR3 DNA reads TGTGCCAGCAGCTGGGGCGGGACATCCCTCTCAGGGGCCAACGTCCTGACTTTC. Protein product: CASSWGGTSLSGANVLTF.

This chain links TRBV27 with TRBJ1-4; 8 positions match TRBD1. V lost 3 bases, J lost 3 bases, and 12 bases stayed unmatched. This CDR3 region has 18 residues. From germline, CDR1 is MNHEY and CDR2 SMNVEV (reference sequence). Written as DNA, the CDR3 is TGTGCCAGCAGTTTGGCGGGCCAGGGGGCGCGTGCTAATGAAAAACTGTTTTTT. Its protein is CASSLAGQGARANEKLFF.

This chain uses TRBV29-1 with TRBJ1-2; no definite D call. Between the trimmed V and J ends, which lost 3 bases and 3 bases, there was a span of 2 bases. The CDR3 extends over 10 amino acids. Per germline, CDR1 SQVTM and CDR2 ANQGSEA. Written as DNA, the CDR3 is TGCAGCGTTGAGGACTATGGCTACACCTTC. This codes for CSVEDYGYTF. The complete variable domain, with remaining parts taken from reference TRBV29-1 and TRBJ1-2, reads SAVISQKPSRDICQRGTSLTIQCQVDSQVTMMFWYRQQPGQSLTLIATANQGSEATYESGFVIDKFPISRPNLTFSTLTVSNMSPEDSSIYLCSVEDYGYTFGSGTRLTVV.

V and J are TRBV10-3 and TRBJ2-1; 14 positions agree with TRBD2. Trimming cost V 6 bases and J 0 bases; bases outside gene matches: 4. This CDR3 has 17 amino acids. CDR1 and CDR2 from the germline V gene are ENHRY and SYGVKD. The DNA for the CDR3 is TGTGCCATCAGAGGGACTAGCGGGGGTGGCTCCTACAATGAGCAGTTCTTC. Translating gives CAIRGTSGGGSYNEQFF.

This chain connects TRBV18 to TRBJ1-2, with TRBD1 matching 10 bases. CDR3 size: 16 residues. V lost 0 bases, J lost 7 bases, and 8 bases stayed unmatched. CDR1 and CDR2 from the germline V gene are KGHSH and LQKENI. In DNA form, the CDR3 reads TGTGCCAGCTCACCACCCGGGACAGGGGAAGTCTTTGGCTACACCTTC. Protein: CASSPPGTGEVFGYTF.

V usage is TRBV4-3 and J usage is TRBJ1-2; D is perhaps TRBD1 (5 bases). The CDR3 length is 16 residues. Germline lookup yields CDR1 LGHNA and CDR2 YSLEER. V gave up 0 bases and J gave up 2 bases, with 13 bases separating them. In DNA, the CDR3 is TGCGCCAGCAGCCAAGATGGGGGTGGGGTAAACTATGGCTACACCTTC. It is translated as CASSQDGGGVNYGYTF.

For this clone: The germline gene is not matched at one end of the junction; a read error may be the cause. V usage is TRBV7-7 and J usage is TRBJ2-2; maybe TRBD2 (6 bases). The CDR3 runs 14 residues. The V gene's germline CDR1 is SSHAT and CDR2 FNYEAQ (reference sequence). CDR3 amino acids: CASSTGLSTGELFF. As DNA, the CDR3 is TGTGCTAGCAGCACGGGACTTTCCACCGGGGAGCTGTTTTTT. The full variable domain, completed using reference TRBV7-7 and TRBJ2-2, is GAGVSQSPRYKVTKRGQDVTLRCDPISSHATLYWYQQALGQGPEFLTYFNYEAQPDKSGLPSDRFSAERPEGSISTLTIQRTEQRDSAMYRCASSTGLSTGELFFGEGSRLTVL.